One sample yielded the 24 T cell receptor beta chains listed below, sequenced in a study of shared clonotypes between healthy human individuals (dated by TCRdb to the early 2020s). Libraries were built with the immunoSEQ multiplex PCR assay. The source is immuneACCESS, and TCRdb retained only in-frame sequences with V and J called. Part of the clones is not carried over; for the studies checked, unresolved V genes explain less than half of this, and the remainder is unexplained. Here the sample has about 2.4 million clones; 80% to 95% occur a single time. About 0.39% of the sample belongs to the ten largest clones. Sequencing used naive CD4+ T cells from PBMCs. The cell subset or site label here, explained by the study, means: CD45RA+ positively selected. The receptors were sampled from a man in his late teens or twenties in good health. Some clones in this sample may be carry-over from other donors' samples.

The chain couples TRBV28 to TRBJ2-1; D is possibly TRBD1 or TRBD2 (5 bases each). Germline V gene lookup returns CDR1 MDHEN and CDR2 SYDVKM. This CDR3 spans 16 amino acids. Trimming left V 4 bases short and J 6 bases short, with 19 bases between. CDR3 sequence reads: CASSSPPGDGSNEQFF. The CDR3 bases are TGTGCCAGCAGTTCCCCCCCCGGGGACGGGTCCAATGAGCAGTTCTTC. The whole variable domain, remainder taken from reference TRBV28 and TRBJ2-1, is DVKVTQSSRYLVKRTGEKVFLECVQDMDHENMFWYRQDPGLGLRLIYFSYDVKMKEKGDIPEGYSVSREKKERFSLILESASTNQTSMYLCASSSPPGDGSNEQFFGPGTRLTVL.

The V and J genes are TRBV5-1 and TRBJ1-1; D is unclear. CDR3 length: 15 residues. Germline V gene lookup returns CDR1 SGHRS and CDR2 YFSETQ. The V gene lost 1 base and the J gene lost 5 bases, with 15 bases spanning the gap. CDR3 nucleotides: TGCGCCAGCAGCTTGTCGGCCTCTTATGGGACTGAAGCTTTCTTT. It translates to CASSLSASYGTEAFF.

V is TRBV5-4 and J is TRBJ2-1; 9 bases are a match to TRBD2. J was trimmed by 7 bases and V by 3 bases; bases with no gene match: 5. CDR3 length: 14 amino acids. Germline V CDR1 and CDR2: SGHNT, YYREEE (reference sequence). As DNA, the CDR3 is TGTGCCAGCAGCTCTAGCGGGAAAATGAATGAGCAGTTCTTC. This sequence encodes CASSSSGKMNEQFF.

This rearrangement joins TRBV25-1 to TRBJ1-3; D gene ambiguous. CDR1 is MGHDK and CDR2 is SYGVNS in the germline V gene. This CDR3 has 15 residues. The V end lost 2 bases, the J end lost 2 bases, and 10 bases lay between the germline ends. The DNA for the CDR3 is TGTGCCAGCAGTGAAGGCCCCTCCGCTGGAAACACCATATATTTT. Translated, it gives CASSEGPSAGNTIYF.

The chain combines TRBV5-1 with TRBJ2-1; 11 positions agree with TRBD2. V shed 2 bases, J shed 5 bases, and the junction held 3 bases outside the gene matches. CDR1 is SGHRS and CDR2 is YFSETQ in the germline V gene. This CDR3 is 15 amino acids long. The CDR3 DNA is TGCGCCAGCAGCTTTACTAGCGGGAGTAACAATGAGCAGTTCTTC. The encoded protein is CASSFTSGSNNEQFF.

The CDR3 reads CASSLAAYRERELFF. In DNA form, the CDR3 reads TGTGCCAGCAGCTTAGCGGCTTACAGGGAACGGGAGCTGTTTTTT. The V call is TRBV7-9, the J call TRBJ2-2; TRBD1 is a possible D gene (6 bases). The length of the CDR3 is 15 residues. Trimming took off 0 bases at V and 9 bases at J, with 14 bases between the two ends. Germline CDR1 is SEHNR and CDR2 is FQNEAQ (reference sequence).

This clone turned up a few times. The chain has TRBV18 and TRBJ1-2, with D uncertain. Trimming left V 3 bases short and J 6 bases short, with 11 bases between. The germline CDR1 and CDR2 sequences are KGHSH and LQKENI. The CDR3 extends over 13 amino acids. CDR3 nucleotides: TGTGCCAGCTCACCGGCCTCCGTAGATGGCTACACCTTC. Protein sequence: CASSPASVDGYTF.

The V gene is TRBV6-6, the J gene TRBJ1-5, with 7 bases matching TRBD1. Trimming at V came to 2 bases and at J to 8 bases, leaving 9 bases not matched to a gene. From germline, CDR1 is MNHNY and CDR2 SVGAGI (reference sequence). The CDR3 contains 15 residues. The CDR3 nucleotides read TGTGCCAGCAGTTACCCGGGACAGAAGCCAGAGCCCCAGCATTTT. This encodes CASSYPGQKPEPQHF.

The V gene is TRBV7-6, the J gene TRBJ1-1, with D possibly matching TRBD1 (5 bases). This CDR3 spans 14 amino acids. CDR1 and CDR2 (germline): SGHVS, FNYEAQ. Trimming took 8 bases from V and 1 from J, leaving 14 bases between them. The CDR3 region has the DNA TGTGCCAGCGCGGCGGGGACGGGGAACACTGAAGCTTTCTTT. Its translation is CASAAGTGNTEAFF.

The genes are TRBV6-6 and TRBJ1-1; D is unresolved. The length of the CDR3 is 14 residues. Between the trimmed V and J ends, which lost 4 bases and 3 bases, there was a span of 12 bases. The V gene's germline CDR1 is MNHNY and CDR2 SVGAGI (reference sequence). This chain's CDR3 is CASSSLAIYTEAFF. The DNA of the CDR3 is TGTGCCAGCAGTTCTCTGGCGATTTACACTGAAGCTTTCTTT.

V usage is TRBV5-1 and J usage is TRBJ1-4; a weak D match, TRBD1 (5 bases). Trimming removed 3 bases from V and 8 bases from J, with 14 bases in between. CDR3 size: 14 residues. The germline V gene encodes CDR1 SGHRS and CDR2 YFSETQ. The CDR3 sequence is CASSSTGLIEKLFF. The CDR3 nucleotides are TGCGCCAGCAGCTCAACAGGATTAATCGAAAAACTGTTTTTT.

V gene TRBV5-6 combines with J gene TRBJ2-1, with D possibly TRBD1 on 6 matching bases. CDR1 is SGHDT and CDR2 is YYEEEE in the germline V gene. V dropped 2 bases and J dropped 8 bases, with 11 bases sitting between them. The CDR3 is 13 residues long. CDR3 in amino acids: CASSFGGGDEQFF. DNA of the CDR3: TGTGCCAGCAGCTTTGGTGGGGGCGATGAGCAGTTCTTC. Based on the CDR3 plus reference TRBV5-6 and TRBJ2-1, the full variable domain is DAGVTQSPTHLIKTRGQQVTLRCSPKSGHDTVSWYQQALGQGPQFIFQYYEEEERQRGNFPDRFSGHQFPNYSSELNVNALLLGDSALYLCASSFGGGDEQFFGPGTRLTVL.

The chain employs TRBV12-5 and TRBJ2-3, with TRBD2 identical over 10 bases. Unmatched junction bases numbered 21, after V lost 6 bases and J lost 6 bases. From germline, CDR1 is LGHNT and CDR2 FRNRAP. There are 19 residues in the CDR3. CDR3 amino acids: CASGPPWEREGPGLDTQYF. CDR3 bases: TGTGCTAGTGGCCCTCCCTGGGAGCGGGAGGGCCCCGGGTTGGATACGCAGTATTTT. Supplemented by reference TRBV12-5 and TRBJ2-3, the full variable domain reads DARVTQTPRHKVTEMGQEVTMRCQPILGHNTVFWYRQTMMQGLELLAYFRNRAPLDDSGMPKDRFSAEMPDATLATLKIQPSEPRDSAVYFCASGPPWEREGPGLDTQYFGPGTRLTVL.

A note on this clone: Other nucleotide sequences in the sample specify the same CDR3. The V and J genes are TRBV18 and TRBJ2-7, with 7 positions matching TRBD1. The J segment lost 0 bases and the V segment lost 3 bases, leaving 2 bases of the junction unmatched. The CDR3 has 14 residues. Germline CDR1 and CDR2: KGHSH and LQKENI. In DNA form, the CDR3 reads TGTGCCAGCTCACCCGGGACAGCCTCCTACGAGCAGTACTTC. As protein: CASSPGTASYEQYF.

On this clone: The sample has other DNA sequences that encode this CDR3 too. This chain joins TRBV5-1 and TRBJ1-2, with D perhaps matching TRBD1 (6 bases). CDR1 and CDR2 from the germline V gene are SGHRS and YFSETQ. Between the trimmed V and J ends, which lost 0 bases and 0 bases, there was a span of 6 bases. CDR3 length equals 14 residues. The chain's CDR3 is CASSLGGPNYGYTF. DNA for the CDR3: TGCGCCAGCAGCTTGGGGGGGCCTAACTATGGCTACACCTTC.

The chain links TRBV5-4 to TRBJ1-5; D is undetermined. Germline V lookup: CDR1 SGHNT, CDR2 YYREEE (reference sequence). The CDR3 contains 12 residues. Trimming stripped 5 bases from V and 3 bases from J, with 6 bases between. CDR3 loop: CASSLYNQPQHF. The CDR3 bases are TGTGCCAGCAGTCTTTACAATCAGCCCCAGCATTTT.

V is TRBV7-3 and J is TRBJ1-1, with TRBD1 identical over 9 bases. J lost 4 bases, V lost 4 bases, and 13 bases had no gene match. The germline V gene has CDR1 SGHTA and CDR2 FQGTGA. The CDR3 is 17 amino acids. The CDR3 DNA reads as TGTGCCAGCAGCTCTAACCGGGACAGGGTGTTTTGCACTGAAGCTTTCTTT. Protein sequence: CASSSNRDRVFCTEAFF.

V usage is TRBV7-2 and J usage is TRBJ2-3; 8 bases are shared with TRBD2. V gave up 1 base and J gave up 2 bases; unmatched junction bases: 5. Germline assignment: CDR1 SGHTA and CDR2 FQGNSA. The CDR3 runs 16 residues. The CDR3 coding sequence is TGTGCCAGCAGCTTAGTCGCGGGAGGACACACAGATACGCAGTATTTT. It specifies CASSLVAGGHTDTQYF.

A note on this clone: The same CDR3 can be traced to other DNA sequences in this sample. The CDR3 DNA reads as TGCGCCAGCAGCCCGACAACAAACACTGAAGCTTTCTTT. Residues: CASSPTTNTEAFF. The chain joins TRBV5-1 to TRBJ1-1; no clear D. Per the germline V gene, CDR1 is SGHRS and CDR2 is YFSETQ. The CDR3 runs 13 residues. Trimming took 4 bases from V and 2 from J, leaving 9 bases between them.

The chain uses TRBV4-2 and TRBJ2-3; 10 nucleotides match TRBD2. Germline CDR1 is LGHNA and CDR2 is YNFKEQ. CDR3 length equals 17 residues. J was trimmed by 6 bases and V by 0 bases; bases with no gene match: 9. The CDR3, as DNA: TGTGCCAGCAGCCAAGATCGGTTCGCTAGCGGGAGCGATACGCAGTATTTT. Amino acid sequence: CASSQDRFASGSDTQYF.

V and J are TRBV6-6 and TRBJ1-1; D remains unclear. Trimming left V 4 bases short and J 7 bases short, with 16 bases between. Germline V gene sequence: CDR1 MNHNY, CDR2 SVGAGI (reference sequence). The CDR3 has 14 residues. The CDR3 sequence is CASSSPVGISEAFF. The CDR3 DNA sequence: TGTGCCAGCAGTTCCCCGGTGGGTATAAGTGAAGCTTTCTTT.

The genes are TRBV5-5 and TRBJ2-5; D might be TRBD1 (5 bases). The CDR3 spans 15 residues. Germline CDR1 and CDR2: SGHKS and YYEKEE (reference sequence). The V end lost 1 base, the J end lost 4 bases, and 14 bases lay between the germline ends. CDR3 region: CASSLWKGLGETQYF. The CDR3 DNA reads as TGTGCCAGCAGCTTGTGGAAGGGGCTTGGAGAGACCCAGTACTTC.

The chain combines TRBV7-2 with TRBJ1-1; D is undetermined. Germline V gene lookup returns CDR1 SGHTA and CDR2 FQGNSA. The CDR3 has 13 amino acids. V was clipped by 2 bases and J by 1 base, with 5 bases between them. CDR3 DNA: TGTGCCAGCAGCTTAAGCGCGAACACTGAAGCTTTCTTT. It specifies CASSLSANTEAFF. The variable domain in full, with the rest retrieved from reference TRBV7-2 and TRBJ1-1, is GAGVSQSPSNKVTEKGKDVELRCDPISGHTALYWYRQSLGQGLEFLIYFQGNSAPDKSGLPSDRFSAERTGGSVSTLTIQRTQQEDSAVYLCASSLSANTEAFFGQGTRLTVV.

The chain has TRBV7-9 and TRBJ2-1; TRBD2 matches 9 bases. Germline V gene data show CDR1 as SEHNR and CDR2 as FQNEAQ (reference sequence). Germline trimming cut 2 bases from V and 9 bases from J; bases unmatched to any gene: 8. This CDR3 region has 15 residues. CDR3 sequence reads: CASSLWAGGDGEQFF. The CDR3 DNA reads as TGTGCCAGCAGCTTATGGGCGGGAGGGGACGGTGAGCAGTTCTTC.